Described below is a single T cell receptor (beta chain) sequence and its context. The target antigen is unknown. This sample is drawn from a study of T cells after yellow fever vaccination. Study-wide results and limits: Primary-vaccination clones mostly resurfaced post-booster (roughly 97% CD4, roughly 87% CD8). Only a small proportion of the clonotypes turned up in both the CD4 and the CD8 compartments, likely arising from convergent recombination.

In TCRdb, the 5' RACE reads were re-called with MiXCR into one record per CDR3 protein. The profile shows roughly 160,000 distinct CDR3 sequences, 9.3% of them singletons. The material sequenced was CD8+ T cells sorted from PBMCs, taken 45 days after the yellow fever booster vaccination. This clonotype was obtained from a man aged 18-30 years who received the YFV17D yellow fever vaccine.

CDR3 residues: CASSQGDKYSYEQYV. As DNA, the CDR3 is TGCGCCAGCAGTCAAGGGGACAAGTATTCCTACGAGCAGTACGTC. The V and J genes are TRBV23-1 and TRBJ2-7, with D possibly matching TRBD1 (6 bases). TRBV23-1 is marked as an open reading frame, function uncertain. This CDR3 comprises 15 residues. V gave up 2 bases and J gave up 1 base, with 12 bases separating them.